This is a list of T cell receptor beta chains from one sample in a study of glioma-infiltrating T cells. Via MiXCR, TCRdb re-called the multiplex PCR reads, giving one row per CDR3 protein. Of around 170,000 distinct CDR3 sequences in the sample, over 40% are singletons; the top ten hold around 5.3%. Sequencing was done on a sample of glioma tissue, nonneoplastic brain tissue, or PBMCs (not recorded which). The receptor source for this set is a human donor with low-grade glioma or glioblastoma, undergoing nonglioma brain surgery, or in good health (not recorded which). The CDR3 runs from the conserved cysteine through the conserved F or W. A D gene is named only where the DNA matches it firmly. Where a row states a size, it is once, few, many or the class of an expanded clone; other rows omit it.

j_call clone_size d_call v_call cdr3_nt cdr3_aa
TRBJ1-5 many - TRBV4-1 TGCGCCAGCAGCCAAGTATGGGCTCAGCCCCAGCATTTT CASSQVWAQPQHF
TRBJ1-4 - - TRBV20-1 TGTAGTGCTAGTAGTAGCCTGGAAAAACTGTTTTTT CSASSSLEKLFF
TRBJ1-1 - - TRBV15 TGTGCCACTAGCAGAGGTGTTAGCACTGAAGCTTTCTTT CATSRGVSTEAFF
TRBJ2-1 - TRBD1 TRBV2 TGTGCCAGCAGTGCCAACAGGGGGTCCTACAATGAGCAGTTCTTC CASSANRGSYNEQFF
TRBJ1-2 many TRBD1 TRBV28 TGTGCCAGCAGTTTAACAGGGGGCACCTATGGCTACACCTTC CASSLTGGTYGYTF
TRBJ2-7 - - TRBV24-1 TGTGCCAGCCTAGACAGGTACTACGAGCAGTACTTC CASLDRYYEQYF
TRBJ2-5 - TRBD2 TRBV29-1 TGCAGCGTTGTAATAGCGGGGAAAGAGACCCAGTACTTC CSVVIAGKETQYF
TRBJ1-5 many TRBD1 TRBV7-2 TGTGCCAGCAGCTTAGGGCCAGGGGGTCAGCCCCAGCATTTT CASSLGPGGQPQHF
TRBJ2-1 - TRBD1 TRBV2 TGTGCCAGGACCCGGGACAGGGGAAGGAATGAGCAGTTCTTC CARTRDRGRNEQFF
TRBJ2-7 many - TRBV10-3 TGTGCCATCAGTACCCGCTCCGGGACATATAACGAGCAGTACTTC CAISTRSGTYNEQYF
TRBJ1-2 - - TRBV4-1 TGCGCCAGCAGCCTGGAAGAAGGGGGAATTAACTATGGCCACACCTTC CASSLEEGGINYGHTF
TRBJ2-1 few TRBD2 TRBV3-1 TGTGCCAGCAGCCAAGAGCTAGCGGGTTCCTACAATGAGCAGTTCTTC CASSQELAGSYNEQFF
TRBJ2-1 many - TRBV28 TGTGCCAGCACCGGCAGATACAATGAGCAGTTCTTC CASTGRYNEQFF
TRBJ1-5 many - TRBV3-1 TGTGCCAGCAGCCAAGGTAGGGCAGCAAATCAGCCCCAGCATTTT CASSQGRAANQPQHF
TRBJ2-2 few - TRBV7-9 TGTGCCAGCAGCGGCTCAGGGGTCCCAACCGGGGAGCTGTTTTTT CASSGSGVPTGELFF
TRBJ1-3 once - TRBV3-1 TGTGCCAGCAGCCTCGGGGGCAATGAGTACTCTGGAAACACCATATATTTT CASSLGGNEYSGNTIYF
TRBJ2-1 few - TRBV28 TGTGCCAGCAGTTTAGGCCTCTGGGGGCCCTACAATGAGCAGTTCTTC CASSLGLWGPYNEQFF
TRBJ2-2 many TRBD1 TRBV7-2 TGTGCCAGCAGCTTATCAGGGGGTTTCTCTACCGGGGAGCTGTTTTTT CASSLSGGFSTGELFF
TRBJ2-1 few - TRBV3-1 TGTGCCAGCAGCCAAGATGGTTCCTACAATGAGCAGTTCTTC CASSQDGSYNEQFF
TRBJ2-5 - TRBD1 TRBV12-3/TRBV12-4 TGTGCCAGCAGTCTCACCGACAGGGCGCAAGAGACCCAGTACTTC CASSLTDRAQETQYF
TRBJ2-1 medium-sized TRBD2 TRBV27 TGTGCCAGCCGGACTAGCCGATACAATGAGCAGTTCTTC CASRTSRYNEQFF
TRBJ2-1 few - TRBV10-3 TGTGCCATCAGTGTCTCGATAGCGCCTAGCTCCTACAATGAGCAGTTCTTC CAISVSIAPSSYNEQFF
TRBJ2-7 many - TRBV20-1 TGCAGTGCCCTGGGGACGATGGGTGAGCAGTACTTC CSALGTMGEQYF
TRBJ2-1 - TRBD1 TRBV6-6 TGTGCCAGCAGTTACCAGGGGGCTAGAAGGAATGAGCAGTTCTTC CASSYQGARRNEQFF
TRBJ2-7 - TRBD2 TRBV2 TGTGCCAGCAGTCATATGACTAGCGGGAGCTACGAGCAGTACTTC CASSHMTSGSYEQYF
TRBJ1-2 - - TRBV7-2 TGTGCCAGCAGCCCTAACGGACGGACCGGTGGCTACACCTTC CASSPNGRTGGYTF
TRBJ1-1 - - TRBV7-6 TGTGGCAGCAGCTTCGGGGGGAACACTGAAGCTTTCTTT CGSSFGGNTEAFF
TRBJ2-3 many - TRBV20-1 TGCAGTGCCACCACCCGGCGGCGGGTAGGCACAGATACGCAGTATTTT CSATTRRRVGTDTQYF
TRBJ1-1 many - TRBV20-1 TGCAGTGCTTGGTCGACAGTGGGCAACACTGAAGCTTTCTTT CSAWSTVGNTEAFF
TRBJ2-3 - - TRBV29-1 TGCAGCGTTCGCGGCGTAAGCACAGATACGCAGTATTTT CSVRGVSTDTQYF
TRBJ2-1 many - TRBV7-9 TGTGCCAGCAGCCCCTTAAGGCGCGATGAGCAGTTCTTC CASSPLRRDEQFF
TRBJ2-5 - TRBD2 TRBV28 TGTGCCAGCAGCCGCGGAGGACTAGCGGTAGTAGGAGTTGAGGAGACCCAGTACTTC CASSRGGLAVVGVEETQYF
TRBJ2-1 many - TRBV6-1 TGTGCCAGCAGTCGTCGAGGGGAGATCGATGAGCAGTTCTTC CASSRRGEIDEQFF
TRBJ2-2 few TRBD2 TRBV4-1 TGCGCCAGCAGCCAATTCTACATGGGACTAGCGGGAAACACCGGGGAGCTGTTTTTT CASSQFYMGLAGNTGELFF
TRBJ2-1 once TRBD2 TRBV2 TGTGCCAGCAGTGAAGCGCAGCGACTAGCGGGAGGGCGCGGGATGGATGAGCAGTTCTTC CASSEAQRLAGGRGMDEQFF
TRBJ2-5 many - TRBV6-6 TGTGCCAGCAGTTACTCCGCAGGGGGGGAGACCCAGTACTTC CASSYSAGGETQYF
TRBJ2-1 few TRBD2 TRBV5-1 TGCGCCAGCAGCAAGCGGGAGAGGAACAATGAGCAGTTCTTC CASSKRERNNEQFF
TRBJ2-7 - - TRBV29-1 TGCAGCGTTGGCGACTGGAGCTCCTACGAGAAGTACTTC CSVGDWSSYEKYF
TRBJ2-2 - - TRBV29-1 TGCAGCGTTGTTGCGGCCTGGAACACCGGGGAGCTGTTTTTT CSVVAAWNTGELFF
TRBJ2-4 many TRBD2 TRBV28 TGTGCCAGCAGTCGCCACGGGGGGGGCAAAAACATTCAGTACTTC CASSRHGGGKNIQYF
TRBJ2-2 - TRBD2 TRBV15 TGTGCCACCAGCTATCTCAGACGAGCGGGAGGGAACACCGGGGAGCTGTTTTTT CATSYLRRAGGNTGELFF
TRBJ1-2 - TRBD1 TRBV5-4 TGTGCCAGCAGCCCAGGGGGGACAACCTACTATGGCTACACCTTC CASSPGGTTYYGYTF
TRBJ1-1 - - TRBV7-2 TGTGCCAGCAGCTTGGGAAAGGGGAATGTAGAAGCCTTCTTT CASSLGKGNVEAFF
TRBJ1-1 - - TRBV5-5 TGTGCCAGCAGCTTACTAGACAGCCTGAACACTGAAGCTTTCTTT CASSLLDSLNTEAFF
TRBJ2-7 - - TRBV12-3/TRBV12-4 TGTGCCAGCAGTTTATGGCTAGCTGACACCTACGAGCAGTACTTC CASSLWLADTYEQYF
TRBJ2-1 many TRBD2 TRBV28 TGTGCCAGCAGTCCCTTAGCGGGGACCTACAATGAGCAGTTCTTC CASSPLAGTYNEQFF
TRBJ2-1 - TRBD2 TRBV6-2/TRBV6-3 TGTGCCAGCAGCCCCGGACTAGCGGTCTCCTACAATAAGCAGTTCTTC CASSPGLAVSYNKQFF
TRBJ2-6 few - TRBV6-1 TGTGCCAGCAGTTCATCGGACGGTAGGCCCGGGTCTGGGGCCAACGTCCTGACTTTC CASSSSDGRPGSGANVLTF
TRBJ1-3 many - TRBV6-6 TGTGCCAGCAGTTACGGGGGACTTAGAAACACCATATATTTT CASSYGGLRNTIYF
TRBJ2-5 - - TRBV4-1 TGCGCCAGCAGCCAAGATGTTGGCCTAGCCGAGACCCAGTACTTC CASSQDVGLAETQYF
TRBJ2-2 - - TRBV11-2 TGTGCCAGCAGCGCGGGGTCGACGCTCGGGGAGCTGTTTTTT CASSAGSTLGELFF
TRBJ1-1 few - TRBV11-2 TGTGCCAGCAGCTTAGGGGGCAGGGGCGGCGAAGCTTTCTTT CASSLGGRGGEAFF
TRBJ2-1 - - TRBV6-1 TGTGCCATCAGTGGCTGGAGGATTTTCGATGAGCAGTTCTTC CAISGWRIFDEQFF
TRBJ2-1 - - TRBV19 TGTGCCAGTAGTAGAGGGAGCTCCTACAATGAGAAGTTCTTC CASSRGSSYNEKFF
TRBJ2-7 few - TRBV29-1 TGCAGCGTGGCCTCAGCGGGTGGGTACGAGCAGTACTTC CSVASAGGYEQYF